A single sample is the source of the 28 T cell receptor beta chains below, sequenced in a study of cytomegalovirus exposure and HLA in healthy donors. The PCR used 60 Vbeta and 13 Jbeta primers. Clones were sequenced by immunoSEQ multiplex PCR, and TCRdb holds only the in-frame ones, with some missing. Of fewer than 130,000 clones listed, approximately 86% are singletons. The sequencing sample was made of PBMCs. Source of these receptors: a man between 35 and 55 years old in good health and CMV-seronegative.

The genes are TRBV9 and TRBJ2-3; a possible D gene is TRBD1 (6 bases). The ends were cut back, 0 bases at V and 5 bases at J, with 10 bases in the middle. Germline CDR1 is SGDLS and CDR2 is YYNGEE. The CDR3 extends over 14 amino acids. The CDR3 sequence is CASSVEGQIDTQYF. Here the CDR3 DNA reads TGTGCCAGCAGCGTAGAAGGACAGATAGATACGCAGTATTTT.

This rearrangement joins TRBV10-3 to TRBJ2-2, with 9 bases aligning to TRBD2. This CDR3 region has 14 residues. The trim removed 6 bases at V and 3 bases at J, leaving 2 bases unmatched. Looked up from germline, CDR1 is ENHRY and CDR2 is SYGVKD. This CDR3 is CAIRGLADTGELFF. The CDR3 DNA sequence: TGTGCCATCAGGGGACTAGCAGACACCGGGGAGCTGTTTTTT.

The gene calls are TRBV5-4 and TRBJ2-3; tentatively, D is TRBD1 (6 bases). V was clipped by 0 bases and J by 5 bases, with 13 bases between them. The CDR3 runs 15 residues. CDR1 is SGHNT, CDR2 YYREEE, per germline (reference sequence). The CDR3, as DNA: TGTGCCAGCAGCTTGGTGGCAGGGGCGGGAGATACGCAGTATTTT. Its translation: CASSLVAGAGDTQYF.

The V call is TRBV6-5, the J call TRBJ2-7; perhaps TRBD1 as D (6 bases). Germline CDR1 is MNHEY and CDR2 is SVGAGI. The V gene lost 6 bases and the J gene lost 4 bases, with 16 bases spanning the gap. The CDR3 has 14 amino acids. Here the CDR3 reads CASRGHLPQYEQYF. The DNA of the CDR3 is TGTGCCAGCAGGGGACACTTACCCCAATACGAGCAGTACTTC.

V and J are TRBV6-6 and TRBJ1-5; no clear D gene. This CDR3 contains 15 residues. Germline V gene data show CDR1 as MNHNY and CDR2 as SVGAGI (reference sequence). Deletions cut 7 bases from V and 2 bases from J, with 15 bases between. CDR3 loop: CASNLAPSGNQPQHF. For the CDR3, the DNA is TGTGCCAGCAACCTGGCCCCTTCAGGCAATCAGCCCCAGCATTTT.

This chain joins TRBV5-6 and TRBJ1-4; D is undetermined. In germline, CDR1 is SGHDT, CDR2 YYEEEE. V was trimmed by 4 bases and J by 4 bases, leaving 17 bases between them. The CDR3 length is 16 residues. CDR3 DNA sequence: TGTGCCAGCAGCCGGAGATCGGGGTTCGTTAATGAAAAACTGTTTTTT. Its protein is CASSRRSGFVNEKLFF.

The DNA for the CDR3 is TGTGCCAGCAGTGTAAGAAGGGACAGCTACGAGCAGTACTTC. This codes for CASSVRRDSYEQYF. The chain combines TRBV6-1 with TRBJ2-7, with 7 bases fitting TRBD1. V was clipped by 4 bases and J by 3 bases; unmatched bases: 6. This CDR3 is built from 14 residues. The germline CDR1 and CDR2 sequences are MNHNS and SASEGT.

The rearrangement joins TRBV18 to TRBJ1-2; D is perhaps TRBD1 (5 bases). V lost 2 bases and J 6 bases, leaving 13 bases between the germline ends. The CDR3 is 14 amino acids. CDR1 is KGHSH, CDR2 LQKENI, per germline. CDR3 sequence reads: CASSPIGGSNGYTF. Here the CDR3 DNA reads TGTGCCAGCTCACCAATCGGGGGATCGAATGGCTACACCTTC.

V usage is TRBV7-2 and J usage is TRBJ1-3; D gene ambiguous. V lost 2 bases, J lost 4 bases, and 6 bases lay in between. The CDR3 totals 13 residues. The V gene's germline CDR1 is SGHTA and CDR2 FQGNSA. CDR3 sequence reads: CASSLSLGNTIYF. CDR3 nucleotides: TGTGCCAGCAGCTTAAGCTTAGGAAACACCATATATTTT.

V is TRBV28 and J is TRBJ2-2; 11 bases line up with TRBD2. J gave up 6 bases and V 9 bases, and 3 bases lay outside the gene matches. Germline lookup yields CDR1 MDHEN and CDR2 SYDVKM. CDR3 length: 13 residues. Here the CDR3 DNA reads TGTGCCAGTAGCGGGGGGGCGCCCGGGGAGCTGTTTTTT. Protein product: CASSGGAPGELFF.

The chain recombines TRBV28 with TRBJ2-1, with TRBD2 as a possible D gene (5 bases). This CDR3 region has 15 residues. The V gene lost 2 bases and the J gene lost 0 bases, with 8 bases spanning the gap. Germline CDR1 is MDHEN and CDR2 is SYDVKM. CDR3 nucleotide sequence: TGTGCCAGCAGTTTAGGGAGTATCTCCTACAATGAGCAGTTCTTC. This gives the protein CASSLGSISYNEQFF.

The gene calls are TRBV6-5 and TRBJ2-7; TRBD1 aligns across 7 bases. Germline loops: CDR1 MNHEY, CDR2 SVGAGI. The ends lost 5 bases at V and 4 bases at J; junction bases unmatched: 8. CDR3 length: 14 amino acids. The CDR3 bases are TGTGCCAGCAGTACACGACAGGGTTGGTACGAGCAGTACTTC. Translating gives CASSTRQGWYEQYF.

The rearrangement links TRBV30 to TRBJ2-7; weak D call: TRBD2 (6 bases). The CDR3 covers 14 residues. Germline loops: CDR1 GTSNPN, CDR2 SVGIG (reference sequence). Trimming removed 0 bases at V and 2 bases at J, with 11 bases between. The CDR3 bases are TGTGCCTGGAGTGTACTGACTAGAGCCTACGAGCAGTACTTC. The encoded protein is CAWSVLTRAYEQYF. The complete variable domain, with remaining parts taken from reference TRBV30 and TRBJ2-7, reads SQTIHQWPATLVQPVGSPLSLECTVEGTSNPNLYWYRQAAGRGLQLLFYSVGIGQISSEVPQNLSASRPQDRQFILSSKKLLLSDSGFYLCAWSVLTRAYEQYFGPGTRLTVT.

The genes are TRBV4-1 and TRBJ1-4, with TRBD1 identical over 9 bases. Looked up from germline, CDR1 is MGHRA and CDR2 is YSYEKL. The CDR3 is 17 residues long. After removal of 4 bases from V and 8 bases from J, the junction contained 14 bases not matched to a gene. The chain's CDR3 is CASSPRGTGTRGEKLFF. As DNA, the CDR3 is TGCGCCAGCAGCCCCCGGGGGACAGGGACAAGGGGAGAAAAACTGTTTTTT.

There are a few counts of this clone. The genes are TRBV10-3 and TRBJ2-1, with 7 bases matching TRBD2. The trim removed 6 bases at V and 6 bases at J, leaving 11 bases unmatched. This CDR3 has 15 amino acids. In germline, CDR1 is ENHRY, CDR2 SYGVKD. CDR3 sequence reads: CAIRTGTMGLNEQFF. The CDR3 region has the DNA TGTGCCATCAGGACCGGGACTATGGGTCTCAATGAGCAGTTCTTC.

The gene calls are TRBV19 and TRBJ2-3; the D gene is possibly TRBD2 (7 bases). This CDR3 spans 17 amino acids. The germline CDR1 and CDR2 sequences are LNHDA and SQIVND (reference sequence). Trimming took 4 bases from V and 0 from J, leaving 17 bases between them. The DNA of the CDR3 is TGTGCCAGTAGTAAAAGGGTGGGGGGGCCGAGCACAGATACGCAGTATTTT. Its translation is CASSKRVGGPSTDTQYF.

The CDR3, as DNA: TGTGCCAGCAGCCAAAGTATACAGGGGCGACTAGATAGCAATCAGCCCCAGCATTTT. It encodes CASSQSIQGRLDSNQPQHF. The chain employs TRBV7-2 and TRBJ1-5, with 7 bases lining up with TRBD1. The V segment lost 5 bases and the J segment 0 bases; nucleotides outside the gene matches: 16. The germline CDR1 and CDR2 sequences are SGHTA and FQGNSA. The CDR3 covers 19 residues.

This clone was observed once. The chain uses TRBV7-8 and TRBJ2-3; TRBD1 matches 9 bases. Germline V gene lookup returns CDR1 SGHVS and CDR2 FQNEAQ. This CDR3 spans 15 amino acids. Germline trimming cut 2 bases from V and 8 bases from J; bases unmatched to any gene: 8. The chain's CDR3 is CASSLFIQGAGTQYF. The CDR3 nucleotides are TGTGCCAGCAGCTTATTCATACAGGGGGCAGGTACGCAGTATTTT.

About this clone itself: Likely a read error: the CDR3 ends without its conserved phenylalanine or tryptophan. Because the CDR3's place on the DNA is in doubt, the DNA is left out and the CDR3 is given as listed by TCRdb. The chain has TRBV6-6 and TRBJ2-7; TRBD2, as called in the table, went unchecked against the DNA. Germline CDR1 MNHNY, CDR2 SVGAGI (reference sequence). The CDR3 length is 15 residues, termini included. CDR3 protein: CASSSMGLADSPVVL.

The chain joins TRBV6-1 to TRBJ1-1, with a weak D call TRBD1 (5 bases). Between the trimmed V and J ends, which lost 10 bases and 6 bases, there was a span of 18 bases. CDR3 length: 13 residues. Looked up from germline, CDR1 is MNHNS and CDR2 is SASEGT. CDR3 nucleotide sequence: TGTGCCACAAAAGGGCCGGGGGAACCTGAAGCTTTCTTT. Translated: CATKGPGEPEAFF.

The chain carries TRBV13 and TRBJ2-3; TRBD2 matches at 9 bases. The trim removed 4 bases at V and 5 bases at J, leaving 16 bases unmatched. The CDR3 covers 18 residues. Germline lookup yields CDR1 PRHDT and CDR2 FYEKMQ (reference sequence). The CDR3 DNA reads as TGTGCCAGCAGCTGGACCCCAGGAGGCGGGGGGGAGCAAGATACGCAGTATTTT. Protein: CASSWTPGGGGEQDTQYF.

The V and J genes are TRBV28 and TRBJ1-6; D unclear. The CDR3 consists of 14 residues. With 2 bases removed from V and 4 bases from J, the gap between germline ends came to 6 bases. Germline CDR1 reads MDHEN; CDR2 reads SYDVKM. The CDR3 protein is CASSLPRYNSPLHF. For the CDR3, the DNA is TGTGCCAGCAGTTTACCCAGGTATAATTCACCCCTCCACTTT.

The chain's CDR3 is CASRHRGQGGYTF. CDR3 nucleotides: TGTGCCTCCCGACACAGGGGGCAAGGCGGCTACACCTTC. The rearrangement uses TRBV16 and TRBJ1-2, with 9 bases identical to TRBD1. CDR3 length: 13 amino acids. Germline V gene lookup returns CDR1 KGHSY and CDR2 FQNENV. V was pared by 11 bases and J by 8 bases, with 12 bases of the junction left unmatched.

This CDR3 reads CASSLSIGYGGGIYGYTF. The CDR3 DNA sequence: TGTGCCAGCAGTTTATCGATTGGCTACGGGGGAGGGATCTATGGCTACACCTTC. V gene TRBV27 combines with J gene TRBJ1-2; possibly TRBD1 for D (5 bases). The germline V gene encodes CDR1 MNHEY and CDR2 SMNVEV (reference sequence). Trimming removed 0 bases at V and 4 bases at J, with 21 bases between. The CDR3 consists of 18 residues.

CDR3 sequence reads: CASSQERGGTPQPDQQFF. As DNA, the CDR3 is TGCGCCAGCAGCCAAGAACGGGGAGGGACTCCTCAGCCCGATCAGCAGTTCTTC. The chain combines TRBV4-3 with TRBJ2-1, with 7 nucleotides matching TRBD2. Germline V CDR1 and CDR2: LGHNA, YSLEER. J was trimmed by 11 bases and V by 0 bases; bases with no gene match: 19. The CDR3 loop spans 18 amino acids.

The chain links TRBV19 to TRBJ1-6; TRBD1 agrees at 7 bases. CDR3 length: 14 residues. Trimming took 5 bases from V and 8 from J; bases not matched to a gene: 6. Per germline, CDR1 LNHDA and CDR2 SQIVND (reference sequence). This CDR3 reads CASSQTGLDSPLHF. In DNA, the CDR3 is TGTGCCAGTAGTCAGACAGGGTTGGATTCACCCCTCCACTTT. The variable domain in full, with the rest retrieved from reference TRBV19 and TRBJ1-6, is DGGITQSPKYLFRKEGQNVTLSCEQNLNHDAMYWYRQDPGQGLRLIYYSQIVNDFQKGDIAEGYSVSREKKESFPLTVTSAQKNPTAFYLCASSQTGLDSPLHFGNGTRLTVT.

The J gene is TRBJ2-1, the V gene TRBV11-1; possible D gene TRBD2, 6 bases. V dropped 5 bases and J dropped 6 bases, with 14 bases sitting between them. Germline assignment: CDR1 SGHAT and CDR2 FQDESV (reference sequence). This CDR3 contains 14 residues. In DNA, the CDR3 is TGTGCCAGCAGCCAGGAAGGAGGGGCCAATGAGCAGTTCTTC. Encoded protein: CASSQEGGANEQFF.

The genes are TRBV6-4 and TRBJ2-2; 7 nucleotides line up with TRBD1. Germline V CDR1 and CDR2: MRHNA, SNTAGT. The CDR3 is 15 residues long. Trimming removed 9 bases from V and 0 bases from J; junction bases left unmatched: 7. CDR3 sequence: CASSSGTANTGELFF. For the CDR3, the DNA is TGTGCCAGTTCCTCCGGGACAGCGAACACCGGGGAGCTGTTTTTT.